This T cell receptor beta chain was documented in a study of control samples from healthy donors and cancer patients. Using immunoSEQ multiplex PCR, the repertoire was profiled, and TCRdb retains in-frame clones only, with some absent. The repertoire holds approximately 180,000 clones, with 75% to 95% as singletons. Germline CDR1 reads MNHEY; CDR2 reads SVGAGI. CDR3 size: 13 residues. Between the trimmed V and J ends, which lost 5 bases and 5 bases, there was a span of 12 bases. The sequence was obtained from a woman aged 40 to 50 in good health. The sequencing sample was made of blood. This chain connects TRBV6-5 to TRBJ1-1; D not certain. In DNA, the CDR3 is TGTGCCAGCAGTAGTGGGGTCCGGACTGAAGCTTTCTTT. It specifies CASSSGVRTEAFF.